Detailed here is one T cell receptor beta chain. The antigen remains unidentified. The data derive from a study of PD-1 blockade in mismatch repair-deficient tumors. The repertoire was sequenced with immunoSEQ multiplex PCR; TCRdb's copy has only in-frame clones and lacks some. This repertoire shows 100,000 to 150,000 clones, roughly 86% found once; its top ten account for roughly 14%. Notes on the study in general: Tumor-resident clones, often absent from pretreatment blood, expanded after pembrolizumab and then contracted.

The CDR3 length is 15 residues. Losses at the gene ends were 7 bases for V and 0 bases for J; bases not matched to a gene: 8. Germline loops: CDR1 MNHEY, CDR2 SVGAGI. This specimen consisted of peripheral blood, obtained 44 weeks after starting pembrolizumab. The TCR comes from an adult with mismatch repair-deficient cancer. J is TRBJ2-5 and V is TRBV6-5; 7 bases line up with TRBD2. The CDR3 sequence is CASNPGGPYQETQYF. The DNA for the CDR3 is TGTGCCAGCAACCCGGGGGGACCGTACCAAGAGACCCAGTACTTC.